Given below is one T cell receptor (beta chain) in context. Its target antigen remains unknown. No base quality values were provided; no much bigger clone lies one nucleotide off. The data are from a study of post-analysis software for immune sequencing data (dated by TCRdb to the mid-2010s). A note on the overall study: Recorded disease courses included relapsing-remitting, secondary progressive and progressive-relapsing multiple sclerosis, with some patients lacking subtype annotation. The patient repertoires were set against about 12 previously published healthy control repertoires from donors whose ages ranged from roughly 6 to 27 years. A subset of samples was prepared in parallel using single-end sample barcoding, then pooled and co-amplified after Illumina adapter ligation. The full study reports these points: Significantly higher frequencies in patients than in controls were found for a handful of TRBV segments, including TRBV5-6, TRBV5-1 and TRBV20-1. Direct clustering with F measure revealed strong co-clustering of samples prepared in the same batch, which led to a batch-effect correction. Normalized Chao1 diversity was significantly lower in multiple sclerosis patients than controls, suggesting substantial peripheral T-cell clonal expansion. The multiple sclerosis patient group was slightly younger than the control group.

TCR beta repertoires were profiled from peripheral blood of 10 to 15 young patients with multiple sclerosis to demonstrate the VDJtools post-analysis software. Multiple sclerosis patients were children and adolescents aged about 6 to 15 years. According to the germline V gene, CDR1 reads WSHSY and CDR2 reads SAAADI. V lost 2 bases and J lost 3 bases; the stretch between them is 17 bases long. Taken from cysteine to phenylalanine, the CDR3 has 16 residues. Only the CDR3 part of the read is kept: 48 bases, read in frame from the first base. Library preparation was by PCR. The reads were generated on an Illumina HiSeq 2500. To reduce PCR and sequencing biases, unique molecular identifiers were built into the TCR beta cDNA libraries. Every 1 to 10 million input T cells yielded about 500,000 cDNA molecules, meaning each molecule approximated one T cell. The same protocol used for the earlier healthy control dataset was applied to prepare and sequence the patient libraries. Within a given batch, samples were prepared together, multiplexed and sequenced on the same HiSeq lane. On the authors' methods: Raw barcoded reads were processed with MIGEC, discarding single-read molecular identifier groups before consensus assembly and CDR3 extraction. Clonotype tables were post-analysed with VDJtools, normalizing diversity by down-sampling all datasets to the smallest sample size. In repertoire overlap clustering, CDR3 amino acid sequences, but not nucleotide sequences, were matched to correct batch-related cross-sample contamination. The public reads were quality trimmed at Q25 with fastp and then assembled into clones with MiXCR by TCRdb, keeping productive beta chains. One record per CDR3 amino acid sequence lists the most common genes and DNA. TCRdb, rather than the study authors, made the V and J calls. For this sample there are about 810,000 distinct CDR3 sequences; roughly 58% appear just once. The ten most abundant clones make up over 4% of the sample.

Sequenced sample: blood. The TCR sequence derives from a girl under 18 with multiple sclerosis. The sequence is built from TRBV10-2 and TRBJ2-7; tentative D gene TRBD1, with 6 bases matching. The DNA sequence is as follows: TGCGCCAGCAGTGAGACCTCCGAGGACAGTATCTACGAGCAGTACTTC. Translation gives CASSETSEDSIYEQYF.